The 23 T cell receptor beta chains reported below all come from one sample, sequenced in a study of early T cells in non-severe SARS-CoV-2 infection. One entry per CDR3 protein results from TCRdb running MiXCR on the 5' RACE reads. This repertoire shows 40,000 to 60,000 distinct CDR3 sequences, around 11% found once; its top ten account for roughly a tenth. Input material: whole blood. All receptors come from an adult who was a healthcare worker with PCR-confirmed SARS-CoV-2 infection or an uninfected control (not recorded which).

This clonotype has a count of ten or more. V and J are TRBV28 and TRBJ1-2, with 7 bases identical to TRBD1. The V segment lost 5 bases and the J segment 9 bases; nucleotides outside the gene matches: 12. The length of the CDR3 is 14 residues. Germline loops: CDR1 MDHEN, CDR2 SYDVKM. CDR3 bases: TGTGCCAGCAGTCCCGAGACAGGGTTAATAAGCTACACCTTC. Protein product: CASSPETGLISYTF.

This clonotype appeared many times. This chain uses TRBV11-3 with TRBJ2-7; TRBD1 agrees at 7 bases. This CDR3 comprises 14 residues. With 6 bases clipped from V and 3 bases from J, the junction kept 8 bases outside the gene matches. The germline CDR1 and CDR2 sequences are SGHNT and YENEEA. CDR3 nucleotides: TGTGCCAGCAGTTCCGGGACAGAATACTACGAGCAGTACTTC. Translating it yields CASSSGTEYYEQYF.

This clonotype was seen ten or more times. One end of the junction fails to match germline, which may point to a read error. The V and J genes are TRBV7-7 and TRBJ1-5; 11 bases are a match to TRBD1. CDR1 and CDR2 (germline): SSHAT, FNYEAQ (reference sequence). This CDR3 has 16 residues. The CDR3 coding sequence is TGTGCTAGCAGCTTACGGACAGGGGGCCCCAATCAGCCCCAGCATTTT. This codes for CASSLRTGGPNQPQHF.

This clonotype appeared a few times. The genes are TRBV3-1 and TRBJ2-1; 9 bases map to TRBD2. Germline CDR1 reads LGHDT; CDR2 reads YNNKEL (reference sequence). CDR3 length equals 12 residues. After removal of 2 bases from V and 15 bases from J, the junction contained 5 bases not matched to a gene. This CDR3 is CASSQRGAGGFF. The CDR3 region has the DNA TGTGCCAGCAGCCAAAGGGGAGCGGGAGGGTTCTTC.

This clonotype was observed many times. The rearrangement uses TRBV7-3 and TRBJ2-1, with D possibly called TRBD1 or TRBD2 (5 bases each). The germline gives CDR1 SGHTA, CDR2 FQGTGA. The CDR3 spans 15 residues. Trimming stripped 2 bases from V and 4 bases from J, with 12 bases between. The chain's CDR3 is CASSLQGRIYNEQFF. CDR3 nucleotides: TGTGCCAGCAGCTTACAGGGACGAATTTACAATGAGCAGTTCTTC.

J is TRBJ2-5 and V is TRBV9, with TRBD2 identical over 7 bases. The germline V gene has CDR1 SGDLS and CDR2 YYNGEE. This CDR3 is 14 amino acids long. Trimming took 0 bases from V and 2 from J; bases not matched to a gene: 1. The CDR3 DNA is TGTGCCAGCAGCGTAGGGCGGGGGCAAGAGACCCAGTACTTC. Encoded protein: CASSVGRGQETQYF.

There are a few counts of this clonotype. This chain uses TRBV6-2 or TRBV6-3 with TRBJ2-7; TRBD1 aligns across 7 bases. The germline V gene has CDR1 MNHEY and CDR2 SVGEGT. J was trimmed by 3 bases and V by 8 bases; bases with no gene match: 4. CDR3 size: 12 residues. CDR3 DNA sequence: TGTGCCAGCTCAGCAGGGGGCTACGAGCAGTACTTC. It encodes CASSAGGYEQYF.

This clonotype was counted only a few times. The chain employs TRBV27 and TRBJ2-7, with D unclear. Looked up from germline, CDR1 is MNHEY and CDR2 is SMNVEV (reference sequence). The CDR3 covers 15 residues. V lost 4 bases and J lost 1, with 14 bases in between. CDR3 sequence (DNA): TGTGCCAGCAGTTCCAAGCCGACTCCGTCCTACGAGCAGTACTTC. It is translated as CASSSKPTPSYEQYF.

The gene calls are TRBV7-2 and TRBJ2-2; D might be TRBD2 (6 bases). The ends were cut back, 2 bases at V and 1 base at J, with 11 bases in the middle. Germline V gene lookup returns CDR1 SGHTA and CDR2 FQGNSA. The CDR3 spans 16 residues. The CDR3, as DNA: TGTGCCAGCAGCTTATTGCTAGCGATGAACACCGGGGAGCTGTTTTTT. Residues: CASSLLLAMNTGELFF.

This clonotype appeared a few times. V and J are TRBV29-1 and TRBJ1-3; 7 bases are shared with TRBD1. V lost 6 bases to trimming and J lost 6 bases; unmatched junction nucleotides: 8. The length of the CDR3 is 13 residues. Germline-derived CDR1 and CDR2 are SQVTM and ANQGSEA. Here the CDR3 reads CSVKGAGENTIYF. CDR3 coding DNA: TGCAGCGTCAAGGGGGCAGGCGAAAACACCATATATTTT.

Comments on this clonotype: This may come from a read error, since a much larger clone is one base off. The chain links TRBV20-1 to TRBJ1-6; a possible D gene is TRBD1 (6 bases). Per the germline V gene, CDR1 is DFQATT and CDR2 is SNEGSKA (reference sequence). The CDR3 covers 15 residues. CDR3 in amino acids: CSAREPTGDNSPHHF. Here the CDR3 DNA reads TGCAGTGCTAGAGAGCCGACAGGAGATAATTCACCCCACCACTTT.

This clonotype was seen many times. This chain uses TRBV6-6 with TRBJ1-2; no firm D call. The CDR3 has 13 amino acids. V lost 0 bases and J lost 4, with 6 bases in between. Germline values: CDR1 MNHNY, CDR2 SVGAGI (reference sequence). The CDR3 DNA follows: TGTGCCAGCAGTTACTCGTACGGCTATGGCTACACCTTC. This translates into CASSYSYGYGYTF.

The sample holds many counts of this clonotype. V is TRBV11-3 and J is TRBJ2-5; 11 bases agree with TRBD2. The V segment lost 5 bases and the J segment 0 bases; nucleotides outside the gene matches: 5. The CDR3 length is 16 residues. Germline assignment: CDR1 SGHNT and CDR2 YENEEA. As DNA, the CDR3 is TGTGCCAGCAGCCCGGGGACTAGCGGAAACCAAGAGACCCAGTACTTC. It specifies CASSPGTSGNQETQYF.

This clonotype came up a few times. The chain couples TRBV30 to TRBJ1-4; D gene ambiguous. From germline, CDR1 is GTSNPN and CDR2 SVGIG (reference sequence). The V gene lost 3 bases and the J gene lost 5 bases, with 4 bases spanning the gap. The CDR3 covers 11 residues. Written as DNA, the CDR3 is TGTGCCTGGAGCCCAAATGAAAAACTGTTTTTT. Its protein is CAWSPNEKLFF.

This clonotype was seen more than once but under ten times. V usage is TRBV6-2 or TRBV6-3 and J usage is TRBJ2-1; D tentatively fits TRBD1 or TRBD2 (5 bases each). The CDR3 is 14 residues long. The V end was cut by 2 bases, the J end by 2 bases, with 7 bases between. Germline CDR1 is MNHEY and CDR2 is SVGEGT. DNA of the CDR3: TGTGCCAGCAGTTACAGGGGACCCTACAATGAGCAGTTCTTC. It encodes CASSYRGPYNEQFF.

By frequency in the sample, this clonotype is medium-sized. J is TRBJ2-4 and V is TRBV10-3; 7 bases line up with TRBD2. V gave up 3 bases and J gave up 0 bases; unmatched junction bases: 8. The CDR3 length is 17 residues. The germline V gene encodes CDR1 ENHRY and CDR2 SYGVKD. The CDR3 DNA is TGTGCCATCAGTGATGGCGGGAGAGGTCGAGCCAAAAACATTCAGTACTTC. This translates into CAISDGGRGRAKNIQYF.

The sample holds a few counts of this clonotype. The CDR3 region is CASSLGGKGNEQFF. In DNA form, the CDR3 reads TGTGCCAGCAGCTTAGGCGGGAAGGGGAATGAGCAGTTCTTC. The chain carries TRBV11-1 and TRBJ2-1, with D perhaps TRBD2 (6 bases). The germline gives CDR1 SGHAT, CDR2 FQDESV (reference sequence). The CDR3 is 14 amino acids. V lost 1 base and J lost 7, with 11 bases in between.

The rearrangement links TRBV6-2 or TRBV6-3 to TRBJ2-5, with unresolved D. The CDR3 consists of 13 residues. Germline lookup yields CDR1 MNHEY and CDR2 SVGEGT. V lost 8 bases and J 1 base, leaving 11 bases between the germline ends. The CDR3 loop is CASRNAAQETQYF. The CDR3 bases are TGTGCCAGCCGAAATGCCGCCCAAGAGACCCAGTACTTC.

This clonotype has a handful of counts. CDR3 residues: CASSVDGGGITGELFF. DNA for the CDR3: TGTGCCAGCAGCGTAGACGGAGGCGGGATTACCGGGGAGCTGTTTTTT. V and J are TRBV9 and TRBJ2-2, with TRBD2 as a possible D gene (6 bases). In germline, CDR1 is SGDLS, CDR2 YYNGEE. This CDR3 region has 16 residues. The germline V and J ends were trimmed by 0 bases and 5 bases, with 14 bases remaining between them.

This clonotype was counted many times. The chain links TRBV24-1 to TRBJ2-1; a possible D gene is TRBD2 (5 bases). The CDR3 loop spans 14 amino acids. CDR1 and CDR2 (germline): KGHDR, SFDVKD. The V and J ends lost 1 base and 8 bases respectively, with 11 bases between them. The CDR3 nucleotides are TGTGCCACCAGTGATTTTAGAGGGTTCGATGAGCAGTTCTTC. Encoded protein: CATSDFRGFDEQFF.

This clonotype was seen a few times. The chain links TRBV28 to TRBJ1-6; weak D call: TRBD1 (5 bases). Trimming shortened V by 7 bases and J by 7 bases, and 17 bases separated the two germline ends. CDR3 size: 15 residues. Germline values: CDR1 MDHEN, CDR2 SYDVKM. CDR3 coding DNA: TGTGCCAGCATCCTCGGGGCGGGTTTCAATTCACCCCTCCACTTT. This sequence encodes CASILGAGFNSPLHF. Based on the CDR3 plus reference TRBV28 and TRBJ1-6, the full variable domain is DVKVTQSSRYLVKRTGEKVFLECVQDMDHENMFWYRQDPGLGLRLIYFSYDVKMKEKGDIPEGYSVSREKKERFSLILESASTNQTSMYLCASILGAGFNSPLHFGNGTRLTVT.

The table lists this clonotype with a few counts. The rearrangement uses TRBV20-1 and TRBJ2-7; a possible D gene is TRBD2 (6 bases). V was clipped by 1 base and J by 6 bases, with 16 bases between them. Per germline, CDR1 DFQATT and CDR2 SNEGSKA (reference sequence). There are 14 residues in the CDR3. The CDR3 DNA reads TGCAGTGCTAGAGGGGTCGCGGGGAAGGGCGAGCAGTACTTC. Its protein is CSARGVAGKGEQYF.

The chain has TRBV12-3 or TRBV12-4 and TRBJ2-1, with 11 bases aligning to TRBD2. Germline trimming cut 5 bases from V and 6 bases from J; bases unmatched to any gene: 9. The CDR3 totals 16 residues. The CDR3 DNA sequence: TGTGCCAGCAGTCCCTACCTAGCGGGAGGTAGCAATGAGCAGTTCTTC. Its protein product is CASSPYLAGGSNEQFF.